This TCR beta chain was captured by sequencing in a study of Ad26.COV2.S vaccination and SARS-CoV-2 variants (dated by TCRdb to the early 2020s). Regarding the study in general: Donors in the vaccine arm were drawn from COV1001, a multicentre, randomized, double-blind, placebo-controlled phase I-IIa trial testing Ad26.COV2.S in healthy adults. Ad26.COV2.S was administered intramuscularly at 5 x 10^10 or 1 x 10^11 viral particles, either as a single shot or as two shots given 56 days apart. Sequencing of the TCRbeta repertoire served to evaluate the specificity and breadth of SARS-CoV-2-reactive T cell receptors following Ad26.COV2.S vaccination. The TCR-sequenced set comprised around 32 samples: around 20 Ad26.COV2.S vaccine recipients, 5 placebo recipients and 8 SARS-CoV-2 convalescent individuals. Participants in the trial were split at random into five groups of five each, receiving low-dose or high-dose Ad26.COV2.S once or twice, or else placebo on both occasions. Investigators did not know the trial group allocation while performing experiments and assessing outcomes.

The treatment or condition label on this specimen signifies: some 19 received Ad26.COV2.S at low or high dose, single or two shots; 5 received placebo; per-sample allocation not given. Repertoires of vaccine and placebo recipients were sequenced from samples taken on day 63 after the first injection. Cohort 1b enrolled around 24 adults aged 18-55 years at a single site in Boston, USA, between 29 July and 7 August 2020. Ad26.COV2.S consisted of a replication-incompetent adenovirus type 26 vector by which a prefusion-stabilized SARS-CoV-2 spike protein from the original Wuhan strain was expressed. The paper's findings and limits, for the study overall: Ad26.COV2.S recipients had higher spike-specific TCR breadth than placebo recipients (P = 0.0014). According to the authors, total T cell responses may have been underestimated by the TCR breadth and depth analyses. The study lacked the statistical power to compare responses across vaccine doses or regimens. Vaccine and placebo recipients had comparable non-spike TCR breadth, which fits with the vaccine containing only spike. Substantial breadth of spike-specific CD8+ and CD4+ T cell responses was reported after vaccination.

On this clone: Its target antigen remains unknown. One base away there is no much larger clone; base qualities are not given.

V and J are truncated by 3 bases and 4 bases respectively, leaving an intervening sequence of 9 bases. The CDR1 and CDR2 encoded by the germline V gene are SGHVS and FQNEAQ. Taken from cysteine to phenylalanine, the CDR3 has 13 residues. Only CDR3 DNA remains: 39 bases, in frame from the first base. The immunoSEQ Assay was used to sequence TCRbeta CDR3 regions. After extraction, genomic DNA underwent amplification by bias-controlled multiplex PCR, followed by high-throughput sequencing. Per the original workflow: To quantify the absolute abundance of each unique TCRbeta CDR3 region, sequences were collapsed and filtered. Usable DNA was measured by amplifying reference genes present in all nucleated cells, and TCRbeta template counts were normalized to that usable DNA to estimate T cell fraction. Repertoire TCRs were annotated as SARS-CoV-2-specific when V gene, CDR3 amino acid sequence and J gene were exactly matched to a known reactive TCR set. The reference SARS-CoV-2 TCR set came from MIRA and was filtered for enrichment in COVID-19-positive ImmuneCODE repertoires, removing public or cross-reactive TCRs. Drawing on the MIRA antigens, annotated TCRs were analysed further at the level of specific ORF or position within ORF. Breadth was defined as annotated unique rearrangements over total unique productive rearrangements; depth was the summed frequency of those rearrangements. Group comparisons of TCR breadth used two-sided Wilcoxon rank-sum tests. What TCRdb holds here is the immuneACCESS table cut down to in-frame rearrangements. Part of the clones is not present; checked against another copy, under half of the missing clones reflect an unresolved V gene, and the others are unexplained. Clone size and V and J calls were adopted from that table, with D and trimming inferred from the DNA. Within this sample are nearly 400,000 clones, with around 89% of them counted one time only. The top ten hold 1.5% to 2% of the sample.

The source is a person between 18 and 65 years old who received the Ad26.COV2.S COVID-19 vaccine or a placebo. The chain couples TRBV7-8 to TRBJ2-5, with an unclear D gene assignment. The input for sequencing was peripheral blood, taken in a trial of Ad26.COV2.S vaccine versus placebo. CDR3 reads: CASSFIGGETQYF. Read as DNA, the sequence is TGTGCCAGCAGCTTTATTGGCGGAGAGACCCAGTACTTC.